These 14 T cell receptor beta chains originate from one sample sequenced in a study of CD8+CD57+ T cells in acquired aplastic anemia (dated by TCRdb to the late 2010s). Sequencing was performed on an Illumina HiSeq 2000. TCR beta VDJ combination and CDR3 sequence profiling used genomic DNA as the template. The public reads were quality trimmed at Q25 with fastp and then assembled into clones with MiXCR by TCRdb, keeping productive beta chains. All rows with the same CDR3 protein become a single entry with the most common DNA and genes. This sample holds about 180,000 distinct CDR3 sequences; around 45% were observed only once. 2.5% to 3.5% of the sample comes from the top ten. Sequenced sample: sorted CD4+, CD8+, or CD8+CD57+ T cells (not recorded which) from PBMCs. The receptors come from a human donor in good health.

The table lists this clonotype with a count of one. This chain links TRBV15 with TRBJ1-5, with 9 bases aligning to TRBD1. Germline CDR1 and CDR2: LNHNV and YYDKDF (reference sequence). CDR3 length equals 14 residues. The J segment lost 5 bases and the V segment lost 5 bases, leaving 4 bases of the junction unmatched. The CDR3 nucleotides read TGTGCCACCAGCGGGACAGGGTTGGATCAGCCCCAGCATTTT. Protein: CATSGTGLDQPQHF.

A remark on this clonotype: This may arise from a read error, as a much more abundant clone is one base away. The chain combines TRBV6-1 with TRBJ2-7; D is perhaps TRBD2 (5 bases). V lost 4 bases, J lost 4 bases, and 14 bases lay in between. The CDR3 totals 14 residues. CDR1 MNHNS and CDR2 SASEGT come from the germline V gene. CDR3 nucleotides: TGTGCCAGCAGTGTCGAACTAGGGAAGTACGAGCAGTACTTC. It codes for CASSVELGKYEQYF.

This clonotype came up a few times. CDR3 protein: CASSLTGSVHYGYTF. The CDR3 coding sequence is TGTGCCAGCAGCCTCACAGGGTCTGTTCACTATGGCTACACCTTC. The J gene is TRBJ1-2, the V gene TRBV7-9; D is possibly TRBD1 (6 bases). CDR1 and CDR2 (germline): SEHNR, FQNEAQ (reference sequence). This CDR3 has 15 residues. Between the trimmed V and J ends, which lost 5 bases and 3 bases, there was a span of 16 bases.

Many counts were recorded for this clonotype. The chain uses TRBV5-6 and TRBJ2-7; D is possibly TRBD2 (5 bases). Between the trimmed V and J ends, which lost 2 bases and 2 bases, there was a span of 8 bases. Germline loops: CDR1 SGHDT, CDR2 YYEEEE. There are 13 residues in the CDR3. For the CDR3, the DNA is TGTGCCAGCAGCTTAAACGGGGCCTACGAGCAGTACTTC. Translating gives CASSLNGAYEQYF.

Worth noting for this clonotype: It may be a read error: a sequence one base away is much more abundant. The J gene is TRBJ2-2, the V gene TRBV7-3; D is unclear. Germline V gives CDR1 SGHTA, CDR2 FQGTGA. The CDR3 sequence is 16 residues long. V was shortened by 1 base and J by 10 bases, with 19 bases between the two germline ends. The CDR3 loop reads CASSLNSAPGAEELFF. CDR3 nucleotide sequence: TGTGCCAGCAGCTTAAATTCCGCACCGGGTGCCGAGGAGCTGTTTTTT.

The chain is built from TRBV7-2 and TRBJ1-3; D is undetermined. The germline V and J ends were trimmed by 5 bases and 8 bases, with 10 bases remaining between them. Germline CDR1 and CDR2: SGHTA and FQGNSA. This CDR3 is 12 amino acids long. The CDR3 spells CASSPSWYTIYF. As DNA, the CDR3 is TGTGCCAGCAGCCCATCGTGGTACACCATATATTTT.

This rearrangement joins TRBV27 to TRBJ2-5; 7 bases match TRBD1. Germline lookup yields CDR1 MNHEY and CDR2 SMNVEV (reference sequence). The trim removed 0 bases at V and 2 bases at J, leaving 6 bases unmatched. The CDR3 is 16 amino acids. The CDR3 coding sequence is TGTGCCAGCAGTTTATCGGGGGACAGCCAACAAGAGACCCAGTACTTC. Its translation is CASSLSGDSQQETQYF.

This clonotype was found a few times. The J gene is TRBJ1-1, the V gene TRBV3-2; the table's D call, TRBD1, was not checked against the DNA. TRBV3-2 represents a pseudogene. This CDR3 comprises 15 residues. CDR3 sequence: CASSQGRGTIAEAFF. The CDR3 DNA follows: TGTGCCAGCAGCCAAGGCCGGGGGACGATCGCTGAAGCTTTCTTT.

This clonotype was observed a single time. The chain uses TRBV12-3 or TRBV12-4 and TRBJ1-3, with D possibly being TRBD1 (5 bases). V lost 8 bases to trimming and J lost 3 bases, with 11 bases between them. CDR3 length equals 13 residues. CDR3 bases: TGTGCCAGCCTCCAAGGGGTTGGAAACACCATATATTTT. This encodes CASLQGVGNTIYF.

V is TRBV24-1 and J is TRBJ2-1; D is ambiguous. Germline values: CDR1 KGHDR, CDR2 SFDVKD. V shed 5 bases and J shed 4 bases, with 8 bases lying between them. The CDR3 totals 13 residues. The CDR3 reads CATSGGRYNEQFF. The CDR3 DNA follows: TGTGCCACCAGTGGGGGAAGGTACAATGAGCAGTTCTTC.

At least ten counts were recorded for this clonotype. CDR3 residues: CASSRDRGSETQYF. CDR3 DNA: TGTGCCAGCAGCCGGGACAGGGGGTCAGAGACCCAGTACTTC. The V call is TRBV7-3, the J call TRBJ2-5; 11 positions agree with TRBD1. CDR1 SGHTA and CDR2 FQGTGA come from the germline V gene. Unmatched junction bases numbered 3, after V lost 5 bases and J lost 4 bases. This CDR3 comprises 14 residues.

Points on this clonotype: Just one base apart from a much larger clone, this may be a read error. The CDR3 end shows no conserved phenylalanine or tryptophan, and so a read error is likely. CDR3 in DNA: TGTGCCAGCAGCCAAGATAAGTCCCTGCTGAACAATGAGCAGTTCCTC. Residues: CASSQDKSLLNNEQFL. This chain links TRBV4-2 with TRBJ2-1; D is unresolved. The length of the CDR3 is 16 residues. Germline V gene sequence: CDR1 LGHNA, CDR2 YNFKEQ. V lost 0 bases to trimming and J lost 5 bases, with 14 bases between them.

The rearrangement joins TRBV24-1 to TRBJ2-1; 8 positions agree with TRBD2. V lost 4 bases and J lost 7; bases outside the gene matches: 8. In germline, CDR1 is KGHDR, CDR2 SFDVKD. CDR3 length equals 15 residues. The CDR3 protein is CATSDSGGYGNEQFF. CDR3 DNA sequence: TGTGCCACCAGTGACTCGGGGGGGTACGGTAATGAGCAGTTCTTC.

This clonotype is a singleton in its sample. This sequence joins TRBV4-2 and TRBJ2-1, with D perhaps TRBD2 (6 bases). The CDR3 consists of 19 residues. The germline gives CDR1 LGHNA, CDR2 YNFKEQ. V gave up 4 bases and J gave up 1 base, with 23 bases separating them. The CDR3, as DNA: TGTGCCAGCAGCCCCCCGGTGTCGGGCCGGAGGGAGTCCTACAATGAGCAGTTCTTC. This codes for CASSPPVSGRRESYNEQFF.